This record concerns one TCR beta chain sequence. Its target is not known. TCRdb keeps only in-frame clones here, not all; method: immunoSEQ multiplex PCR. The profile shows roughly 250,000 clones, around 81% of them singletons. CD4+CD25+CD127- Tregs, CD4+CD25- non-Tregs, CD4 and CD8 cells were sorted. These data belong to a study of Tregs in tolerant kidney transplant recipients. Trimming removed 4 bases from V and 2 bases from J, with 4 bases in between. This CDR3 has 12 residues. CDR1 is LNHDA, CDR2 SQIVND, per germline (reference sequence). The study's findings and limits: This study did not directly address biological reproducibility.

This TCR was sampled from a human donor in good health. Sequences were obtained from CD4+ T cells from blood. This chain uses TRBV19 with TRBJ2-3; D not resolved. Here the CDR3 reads CASSTYTDTQYF. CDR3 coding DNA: TGTGCCAGTAGTACCTACACAGATACGCAGTATTTT.